This T cell receptor beta chain derives from a study of beta chain features in type 1 diabetes. Overall study findings and caveats: Still unanswered here is whether HLA type influences TCRB rearrangement. In every one of the four CD4+ subsets, TCRB CDR3s were moderately but significantly shorter in Type 1 diabetes patients.

This clone was counted at least ten times. What it recognizes is unknown. The V gene lost 4 bases and the J gene lost 2 bases, with 10 bases spanning the gap. The CDR3 runs to 14 residues. Germline V gives CDR1 SEHNR, CDR2 FQNEAQ (reference sequence). TCRB transcripts that were expressed got sequenced, as all of the isolated RNA had been reverse transcribed. Here immunoSEQ multiplex PCR was the method, and the copy in TCRdb shows in-frame clones only, minus some. The sample yields about 370,000 clones, roughly a tenth seen once. The clonotype comes from a man aged 25 to 45 with type 1 diabetes. The sample taken for sequencing was central memory CD4+ T cells from blood. The gene calls are TRBV7-9 and TRBJ2-3; D possibly corresponds to TRBD2 (6 bases). CDR3 sequence reads: CASSWRVSTDTQYF. Written as DNA, the CDR3 is TGTGCCAGCAGCTGGAGGGTTTCCACAGATACGCAGTATTTT.